The sequence of this T cell receptor (beta chain) was determined in a study of cytomegalovirus exposure and HLA in healthy donors. Background on the study: As an earlier analysis found, 150 million to 200 million T cells yielded 117 million unique TCR beta sequences. HLA-typed donors contributed around 82 million unique TCRs, which were held in an early data release.

CDR3 size: 15 residues. Trimming shortened V by 3 bases and J by 0 bases, and 13 bases separated the two germline ends. Looked up from germline, CDR1 is SGDLS and CDR2 is YYNGEE. The PCR made use of 60 Vbeta and 13 Jbeta primers. Measured with immunoSEQ multiplex PCR; TCRdb has only the in-frame clones, and not every one. The table includes 110,000 to 150,000 clones, around 10% detected once. This clone turned up a few times. The antigen is undetermined. Overall study findings and caveats: Roughly even sequencing depth across donors was the assumption behind the presence/absence analyses.

The chain joins TRBV9 to TRBJ2-7; D gene uncertain. Material: PBMCs. The receptor comes from a male donor in good health and CMV-seronegative. The chain's CDR3 is CASSATPLSSYEQYF. CDR3 nucleotide sequence: TGTGCCAGCAGCGCAACTCCACTAAGCTCCTACGAGCAGTACTTC.